The sequence of this T cell receptor (beta chain) was determined in a study of beta chain features in type 1 diabetes. The study, taken as a whole, reports: There was a moderate but significant shortening of TCRB CDR3s in all four CD4+ subsets of Type 1 diabetes patients. Over-representation of high TCR-expressing cells was a possible consequence of cDNA sequencing. Insertions at VDJ junctions were less frequent in type 1 diabetes patients. These patients also deleted more nucleotides at the same junctions.

As every portion of the isolated RNA was reverse transcribed, the sequencing read expressed TCRB transcripts. Here immunoSEQ multiplex PCR was the method, and the copy in TCRdb shows in-frame clones only, minus some. The sample contains around 290,000 clones, under 8.5% of which appear only once. The table lists this clone with a few counts. What it binds is not known. A sort by CD45RO/CCR7/CD25/CD127/CD95/CD27 yielded CD4+ naive, central memory, regulatory and stem cell-like memory cells. With V trimmed by 7 bases and J by 2 bases, 7 bases remained unmatched. The CDR3 totals 16 residues. CDR1 and CDR2 (germline): SEHNR, FQNEAQ (reference sequence).

This clonotype was obtained from a woman aged 18-30 years in good health. This chain connects TRBV7-9 to TRBJ2-2, with 10 bases that match TRBD2. Input material: central memory CD4+ T cells from blood. CDR3 in amino acids: CASTLGLADNTGELFF. CDR3 bases: TGTGCCAGCACCCTCGGACTAGCGGATAACACCGGGGAGCTGTTTTTT. The entire variable domain, with the rest obtained from reference TRBV7-9 and TRBJ2-2, is as follows: DTGVSQNPRHKITKRGQNVTFRCDPISEHNRLYWYRQTLGQGPEFLTYFQNEAQLEKSRLLSDRFSAERPKGSFSTLEIQRTEQGDSAMYLCASTLGLADNTGELFFGEGSRLTVL.